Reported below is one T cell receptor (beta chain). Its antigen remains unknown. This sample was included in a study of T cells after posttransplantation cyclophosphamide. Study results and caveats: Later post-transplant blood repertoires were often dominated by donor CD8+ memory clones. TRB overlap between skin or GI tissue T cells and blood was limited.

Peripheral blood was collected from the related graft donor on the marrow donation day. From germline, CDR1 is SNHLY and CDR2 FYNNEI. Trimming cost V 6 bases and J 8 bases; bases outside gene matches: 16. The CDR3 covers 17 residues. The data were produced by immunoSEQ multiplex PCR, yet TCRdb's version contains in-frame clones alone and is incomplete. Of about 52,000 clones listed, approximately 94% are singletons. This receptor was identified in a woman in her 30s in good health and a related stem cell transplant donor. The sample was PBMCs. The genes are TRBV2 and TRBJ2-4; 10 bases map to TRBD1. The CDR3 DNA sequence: TGTGCCAGCAGCCGTATTGACAGGGGGCTAGGGGCAGACATTCAGTACTTC. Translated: CASSRIDRGLGADIQYF.